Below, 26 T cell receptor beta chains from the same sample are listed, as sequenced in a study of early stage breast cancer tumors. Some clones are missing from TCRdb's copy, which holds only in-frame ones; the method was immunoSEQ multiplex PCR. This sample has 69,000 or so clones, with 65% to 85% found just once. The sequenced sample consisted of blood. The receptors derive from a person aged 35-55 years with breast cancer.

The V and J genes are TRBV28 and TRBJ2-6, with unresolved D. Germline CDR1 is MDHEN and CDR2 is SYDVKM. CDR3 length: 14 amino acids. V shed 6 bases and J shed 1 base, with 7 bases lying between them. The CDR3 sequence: CASSLPSGANVLTF. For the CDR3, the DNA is TGTGCCAGCAGCCTCCCTTCTGGGGCCAACGTCCTGACTTTC.

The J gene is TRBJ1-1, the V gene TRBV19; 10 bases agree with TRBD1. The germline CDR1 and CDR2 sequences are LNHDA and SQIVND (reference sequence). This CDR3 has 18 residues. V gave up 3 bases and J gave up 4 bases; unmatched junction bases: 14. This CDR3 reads CASSMMRTGGSFGTEAFF. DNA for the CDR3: TGTGCCAGTAGTATGATGAGGACAGGGGGATCGTTTGGCACTGAAGCTTTCTTT.

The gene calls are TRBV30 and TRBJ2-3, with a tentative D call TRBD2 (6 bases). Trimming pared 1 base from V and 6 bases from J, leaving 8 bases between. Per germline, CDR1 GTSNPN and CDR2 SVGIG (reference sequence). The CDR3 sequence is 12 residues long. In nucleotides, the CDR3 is TGTGCCTGGAGTGGTAGCGGTGATACGCAGTATTTT. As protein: CAWSGSGDTQYF.

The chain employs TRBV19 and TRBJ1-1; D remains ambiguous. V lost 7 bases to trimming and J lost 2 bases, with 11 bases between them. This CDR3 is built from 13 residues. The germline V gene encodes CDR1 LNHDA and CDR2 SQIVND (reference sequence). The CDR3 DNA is TGTGCCAGTAATCTGAGAGCTAACACTGAAGCTTTCTTT. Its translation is CASNLRANTEAFF.

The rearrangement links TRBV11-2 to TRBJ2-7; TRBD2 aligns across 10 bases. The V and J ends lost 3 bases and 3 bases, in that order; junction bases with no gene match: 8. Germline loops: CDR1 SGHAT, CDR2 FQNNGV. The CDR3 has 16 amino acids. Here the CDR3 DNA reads TGTGCCAGCAGCTTTACTAGCGGGACGGGGCTCTACGAGCAGTACTTC. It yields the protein CASSFTSGTGLYEQYF.

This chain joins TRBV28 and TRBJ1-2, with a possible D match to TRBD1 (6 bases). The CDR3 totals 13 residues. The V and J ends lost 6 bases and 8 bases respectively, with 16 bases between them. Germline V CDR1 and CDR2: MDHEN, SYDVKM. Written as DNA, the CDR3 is TGTGCCAGCAGAATCCAGGGGCCGGGGGGCTACACCTTC. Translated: CASRIQGPGGYTF.

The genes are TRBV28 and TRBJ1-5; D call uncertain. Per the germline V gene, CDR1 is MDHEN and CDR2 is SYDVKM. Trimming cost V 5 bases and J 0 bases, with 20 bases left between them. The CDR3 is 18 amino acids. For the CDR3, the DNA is TGTGCCAGCAGTCTTGGCATCGGCAGGACTTTTAGCAATCAGCCCCAGCATTTT. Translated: CASSLGIGRTFSNQPQHF. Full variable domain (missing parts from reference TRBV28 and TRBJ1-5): DVKVTQSSRYLVKRTGEKVFLECVQDMDHENMFWYRQDPGLGLRLIYFSYDVKMKEKGDIPEGYSVSREKKERFSLILESASTNQTSMYLCASSLGIGRTFSNQPQHFGDGTRLSIL.

This chain's CDR3 is CASSSRQGGTDTQYF. CDR3 nucleotide sequence: TGTGCCAGCAGCTCTCGACAGGGGGGGACAGATACGCAGTATTTT. J is TRBJ2-3 and V is TRBV11-2, with 9 bases lining up with TRBD1. Germline V CDR1 and CDR2: SGHAT, FQNNGV. This CDR3 is built from 15 residues. The trim removed 4 bases at V and 3 bases at J, leaving 5 bases unmatched.

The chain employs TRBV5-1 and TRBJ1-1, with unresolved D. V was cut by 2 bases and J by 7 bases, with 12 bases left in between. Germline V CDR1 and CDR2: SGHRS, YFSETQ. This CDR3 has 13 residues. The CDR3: CASSLYAGVEAFF. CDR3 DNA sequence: TGCGCCAGCAGCTTATACGCGGGTGTTGAAGCTTTCTTT.

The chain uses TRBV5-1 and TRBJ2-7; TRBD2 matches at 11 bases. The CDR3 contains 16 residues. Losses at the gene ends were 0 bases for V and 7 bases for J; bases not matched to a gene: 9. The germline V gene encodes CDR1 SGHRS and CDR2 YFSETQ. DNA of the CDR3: TGCGCCAGCAGCTTGGGGATAGCGGGAGGGCCGCGAGAGCAGTACTTC. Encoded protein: CASSLGIAGGPREQYF.

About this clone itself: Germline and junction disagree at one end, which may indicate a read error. The CDR3 protein is CASSFSGRNLIEF. In DNA form, the CDR3 reads TGTGCCAGCAGTTTTAGCGGACGAAACCTGATAGAATTT. V is TRBV28 and J is TRBJ1-1; unclear D gene. The CDR3 runs 13 residues. Germline V gene lookup returns CDR1 MDHEN and CDR2 SYDVKM.

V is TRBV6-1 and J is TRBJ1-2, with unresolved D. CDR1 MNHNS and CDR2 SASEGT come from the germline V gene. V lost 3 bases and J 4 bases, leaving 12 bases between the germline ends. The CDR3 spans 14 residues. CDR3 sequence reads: CASSESVLVYGYTF. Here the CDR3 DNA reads TGTGCCAGCAGTGAGTCGGTACTAGTCTATGGCTACACCTTC.

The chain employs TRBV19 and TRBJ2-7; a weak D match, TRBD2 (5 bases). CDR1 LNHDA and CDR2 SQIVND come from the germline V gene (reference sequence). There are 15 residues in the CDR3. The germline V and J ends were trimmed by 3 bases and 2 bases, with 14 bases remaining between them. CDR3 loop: CASSMGSGGTYEQYF. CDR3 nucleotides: TGTGCCAGTAGTATGGGCAGCGGAGGAACCTACGAGCAGTACTTC.

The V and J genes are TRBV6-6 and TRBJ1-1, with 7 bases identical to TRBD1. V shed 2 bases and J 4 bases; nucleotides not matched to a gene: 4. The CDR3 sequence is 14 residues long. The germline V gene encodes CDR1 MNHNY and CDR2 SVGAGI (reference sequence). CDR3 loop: CASSYTGVGTEAFF. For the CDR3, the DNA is TGTGCCAGCAGTTACACAGGGGTTGGCACTGAAGCTTTCTTT.

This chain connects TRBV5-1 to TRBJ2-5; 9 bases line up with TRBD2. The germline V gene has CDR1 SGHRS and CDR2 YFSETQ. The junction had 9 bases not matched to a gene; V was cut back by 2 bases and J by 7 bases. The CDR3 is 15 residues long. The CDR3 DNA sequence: TGCGCCAGCAGCTTTCGAGCGGGAGGTGGCGGGACCCAGTACTTC. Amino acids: CASSFRAGGGGTQYF.

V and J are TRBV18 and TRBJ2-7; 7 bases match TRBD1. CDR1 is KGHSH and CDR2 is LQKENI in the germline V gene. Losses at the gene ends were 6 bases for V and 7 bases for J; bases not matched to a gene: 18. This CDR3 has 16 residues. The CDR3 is CASSPNLRQGAWEQYF. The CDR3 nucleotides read TGTGCCAGCTCTCCAAATCTTCGACAGGGTGCTTGGGAGCAGTACTTC.

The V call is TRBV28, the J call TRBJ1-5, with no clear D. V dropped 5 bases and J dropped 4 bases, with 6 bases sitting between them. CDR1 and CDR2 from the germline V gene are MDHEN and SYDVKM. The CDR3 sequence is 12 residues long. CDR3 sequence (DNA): TGTGCCAGCAGTGAAATGAATCAGCCCCAGCATTTT. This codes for CASSEMNQPQHF.

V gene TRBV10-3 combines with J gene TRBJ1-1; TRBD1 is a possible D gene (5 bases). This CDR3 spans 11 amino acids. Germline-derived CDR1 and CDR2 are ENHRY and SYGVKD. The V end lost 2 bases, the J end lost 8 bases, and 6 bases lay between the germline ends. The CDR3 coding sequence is TGTGCCATCAGTGAGCGACAGGAAGCTTTCTTT. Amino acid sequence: CAISERQEAFF.

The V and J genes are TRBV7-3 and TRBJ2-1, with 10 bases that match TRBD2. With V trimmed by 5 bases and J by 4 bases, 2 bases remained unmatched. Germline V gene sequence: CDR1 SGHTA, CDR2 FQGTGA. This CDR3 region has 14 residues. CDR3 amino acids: CASSTSGKYNEQFF. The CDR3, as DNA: TGTGCCAGCAGCACTAGCGGGAAATACAATGAGCAGTTCTTC.

This chain's CDR3 is CASSPSGDYNEQFF. The CDR3 DNA reads as TGTGCCAGCAGTCCAAGCGGGGACTACAATGAGCAGTTCTTC. V gene TRBV13 combines with J gene TRBJ2-1; TRBD2 aligns across 7 bases. V shed 6 bases, J shed 3 bases, and the junction held 5 bases outside the gene matches. The CDR3 runs to 14 residues. Germline assignment: CDR1 PRHDT and CDR2 FYEKMQ (reference sequence).

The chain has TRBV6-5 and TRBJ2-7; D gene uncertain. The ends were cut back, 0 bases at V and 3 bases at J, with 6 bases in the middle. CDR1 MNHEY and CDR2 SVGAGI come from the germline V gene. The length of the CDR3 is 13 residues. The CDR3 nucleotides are TGTGCCAGCAGTTACTCGTACGGCTACGAGCAGTACTTC. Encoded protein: CASSYSYGYEQYF.

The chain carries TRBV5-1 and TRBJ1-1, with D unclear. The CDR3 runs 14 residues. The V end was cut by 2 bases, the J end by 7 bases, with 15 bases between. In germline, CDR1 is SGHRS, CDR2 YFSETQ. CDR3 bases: TGCGCCAGCAGCTTAGGGCCTACCGATGGTGAAGCTTTCTTT. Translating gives CASSLGPTDGEAFF. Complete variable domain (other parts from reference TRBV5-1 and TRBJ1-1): KAGVTQTPRYLIKTRGQQVTLSCSPISGHRSVSWYQQTPGQGLQFLFEYFSETQRNKGNFPGRFSGRQFSNSRSEMNVSTLELGDSALYLCASSLGPTDGEAFFGQGTRLTVV.

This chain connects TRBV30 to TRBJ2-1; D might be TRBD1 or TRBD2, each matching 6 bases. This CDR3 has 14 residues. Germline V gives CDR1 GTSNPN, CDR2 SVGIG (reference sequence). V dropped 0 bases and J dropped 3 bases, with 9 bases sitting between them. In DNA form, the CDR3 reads TGTGCCTGGAGTGTAGGGGGGATCTACAATGAGCAGTTCTTC. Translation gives CAWSVGGIYNEQFF.

DNA of the CDR3: TGTGCCTGGAGTGTACAGGGGTATGAAGCTTTCTTT. It translates to CAWSVQGYEAFF. The chain joins TRBV30 to TRBJ1-1; 7 bases line up with TRBD1. The CDR3 extends over 12 amino acids. V lost 0 bases to trimming and J lost 7 bases; unmatched junction nucleotides: 2. From germline, CDR1 is GTSNPN and CDR2 SVGIG (reference sequence). The entire variable domain, with the rest obtained from reference TRBV30 and TRBJ1-1, is as follows: SQTIHQWPATLVQPVGSPLSLECTVEGTSNPNLYWYRQAAGRGLQLLFYSVGIGQISSEVPQNLSASRPQDRQFILSSKKLLLSDSGFYLCAWSVQGYEAFFGQGTRLTVV.

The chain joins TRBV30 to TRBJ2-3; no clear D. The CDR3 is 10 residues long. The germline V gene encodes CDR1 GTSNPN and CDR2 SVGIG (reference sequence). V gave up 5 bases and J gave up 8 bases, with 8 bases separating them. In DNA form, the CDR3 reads TGTGCCTGGGGTCGAGGTACGCAGTATTTT. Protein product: CAWGRGTQYF. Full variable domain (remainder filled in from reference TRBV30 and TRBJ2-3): SQTIHQWPATLVQPVGSPLSLECTVEGTSNPNLYWYRQAAGRGLQLLFYSVGIGQISSEVPQNLSASRPQDRQFILSSKKLLLSDSGFYLCAWGRGTQYFGPGTRLTVL.

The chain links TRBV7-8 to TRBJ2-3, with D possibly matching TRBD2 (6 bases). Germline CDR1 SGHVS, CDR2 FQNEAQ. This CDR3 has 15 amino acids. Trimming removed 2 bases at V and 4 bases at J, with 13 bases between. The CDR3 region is CASSLRRGGPDTQYF. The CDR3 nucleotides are TGTGCCAGCAGCTTAAGGCGGGGAGGCCCAGATACGCAGTATTTT. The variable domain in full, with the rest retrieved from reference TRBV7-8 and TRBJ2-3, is GAGVSQSPRYKVAKRGQDVALRCDPISGHVSLFWYQQALGQGPEFLTYFQNEAQLDKSGLPSDRFFAERPEGSVSTLKIQRTQQEDSAVYLCASSLRRGGPDTQYFGPGTRLTVL.